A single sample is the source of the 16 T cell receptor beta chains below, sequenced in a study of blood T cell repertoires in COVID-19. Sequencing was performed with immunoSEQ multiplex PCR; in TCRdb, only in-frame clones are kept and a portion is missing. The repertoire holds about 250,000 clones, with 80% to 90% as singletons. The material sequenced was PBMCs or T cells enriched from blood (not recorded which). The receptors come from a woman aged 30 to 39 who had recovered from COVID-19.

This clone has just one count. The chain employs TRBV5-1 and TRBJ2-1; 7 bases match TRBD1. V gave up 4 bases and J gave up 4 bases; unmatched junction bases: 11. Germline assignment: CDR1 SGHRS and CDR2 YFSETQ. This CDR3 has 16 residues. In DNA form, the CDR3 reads TGCGCCAGCAGCCTAACAGGGGCCTACACTTACAATGAGCAGTTCTTC. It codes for CASSLTGAYTYNEQFF.

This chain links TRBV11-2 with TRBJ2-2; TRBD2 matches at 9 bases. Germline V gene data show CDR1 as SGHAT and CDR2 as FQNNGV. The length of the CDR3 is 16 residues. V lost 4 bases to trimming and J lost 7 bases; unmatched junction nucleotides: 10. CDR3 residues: CASSSGPAGGVGELFF. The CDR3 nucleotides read TGTGCCAGCAGCTCAGGTCCAGCGGGGGGCGTCGGGGAGCTGTTTTTT.

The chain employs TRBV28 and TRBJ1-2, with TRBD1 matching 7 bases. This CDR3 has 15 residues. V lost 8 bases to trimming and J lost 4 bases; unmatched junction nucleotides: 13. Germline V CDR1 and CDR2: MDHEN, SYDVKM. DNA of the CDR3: TGTGCCAGCCACCCCCGGGACAGCTATACCTATGGCTACACCTTC. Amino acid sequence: CASHPRDSYTYGYTF.

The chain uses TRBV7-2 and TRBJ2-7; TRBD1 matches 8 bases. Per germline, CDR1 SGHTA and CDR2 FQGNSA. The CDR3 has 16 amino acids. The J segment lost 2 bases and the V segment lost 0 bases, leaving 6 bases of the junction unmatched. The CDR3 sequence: CASSLARATGAYEQYF. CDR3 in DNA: TGTGCCAGCAGCTTAGCTCGCGCGACAGGGGCCTACGAGCAGTACTTC.

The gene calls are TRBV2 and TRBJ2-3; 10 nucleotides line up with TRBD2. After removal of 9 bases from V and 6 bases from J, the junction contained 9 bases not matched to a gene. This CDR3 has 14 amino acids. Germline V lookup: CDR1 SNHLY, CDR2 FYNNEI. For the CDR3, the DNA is TGTGCCAGTTCGAGCGGGAGGGCGGTGGATACGCAGTATTTT. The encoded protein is CASSSGRAVDTQYF.

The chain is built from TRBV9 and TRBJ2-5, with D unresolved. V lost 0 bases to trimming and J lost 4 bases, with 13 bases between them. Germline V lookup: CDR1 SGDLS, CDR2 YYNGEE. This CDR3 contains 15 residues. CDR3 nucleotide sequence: TGTGCCAGCAGCGTAGATAGAGGTTTCGCAGAGACCCAGTACTTC. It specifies CASSVDRGFAETQYF.

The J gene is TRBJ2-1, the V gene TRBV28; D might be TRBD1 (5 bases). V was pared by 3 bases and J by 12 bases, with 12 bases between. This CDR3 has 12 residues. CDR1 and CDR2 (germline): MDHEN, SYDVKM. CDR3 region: CASSFPRDGQFF. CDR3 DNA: TGTGCCAGCAGTTTCCCCAGGGATGGGCAGTTCTTC.

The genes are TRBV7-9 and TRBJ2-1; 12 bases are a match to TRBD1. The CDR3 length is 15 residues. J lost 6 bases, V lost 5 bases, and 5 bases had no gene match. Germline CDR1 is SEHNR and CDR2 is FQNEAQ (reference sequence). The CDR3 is CASSLLGQGANEQFF. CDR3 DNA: TGTGCCAGCAGCCTGTTGGGACAGGGGGCCAATGAGCAGTTCTTC.

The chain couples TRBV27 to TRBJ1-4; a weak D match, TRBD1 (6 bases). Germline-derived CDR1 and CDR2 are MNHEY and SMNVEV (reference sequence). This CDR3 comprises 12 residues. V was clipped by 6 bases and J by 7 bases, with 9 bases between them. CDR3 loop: CASRQGGEKLFF. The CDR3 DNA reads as TGTGCCAGCAGACAGGGTGGTGAAAAACTGTTTTTT.

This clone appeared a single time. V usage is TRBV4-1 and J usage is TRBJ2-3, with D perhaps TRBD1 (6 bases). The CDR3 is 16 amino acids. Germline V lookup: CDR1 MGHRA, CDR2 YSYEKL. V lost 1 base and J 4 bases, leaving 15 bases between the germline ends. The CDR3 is CASSQGQVGNADTQYF. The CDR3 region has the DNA TGCGCCAGCAGCCAAGGACAGGTCGGGAATGCAGATACGCAGTATTTT.

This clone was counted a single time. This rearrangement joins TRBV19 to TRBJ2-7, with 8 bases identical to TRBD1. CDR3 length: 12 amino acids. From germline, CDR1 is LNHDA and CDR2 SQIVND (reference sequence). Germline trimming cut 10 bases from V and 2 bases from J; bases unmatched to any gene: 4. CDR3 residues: CATRQGTYEQYF. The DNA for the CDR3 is TGTGCCACCCGACAGGGGACCTACGAGCAGTACTTC.

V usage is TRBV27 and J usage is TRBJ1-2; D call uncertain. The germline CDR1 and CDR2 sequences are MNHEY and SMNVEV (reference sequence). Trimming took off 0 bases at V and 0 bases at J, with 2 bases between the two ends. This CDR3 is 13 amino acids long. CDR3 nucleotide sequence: TGTGCCAGCAGTTTATCCGCTAACTATGGCTACACCTTC. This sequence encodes CASSLSANYGYTF.

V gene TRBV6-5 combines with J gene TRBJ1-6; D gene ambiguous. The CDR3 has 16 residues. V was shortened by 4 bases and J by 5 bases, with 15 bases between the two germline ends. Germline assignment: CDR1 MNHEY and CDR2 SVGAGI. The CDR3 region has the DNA TGTGCCAGCAGTTGGGCCCGTTGGAATAATAATTCACCCCTCCACTTT. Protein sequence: CASSWARWNNNSPLHF.

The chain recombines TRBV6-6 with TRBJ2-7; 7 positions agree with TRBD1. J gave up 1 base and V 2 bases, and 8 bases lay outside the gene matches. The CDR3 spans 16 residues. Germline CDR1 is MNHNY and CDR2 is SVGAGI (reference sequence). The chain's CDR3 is CASSYQDRVSSYEQYF. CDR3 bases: TGTGCCAGCAGTTACCAAGACAGGGTATCATCCTACGAGCAGTACTTC.

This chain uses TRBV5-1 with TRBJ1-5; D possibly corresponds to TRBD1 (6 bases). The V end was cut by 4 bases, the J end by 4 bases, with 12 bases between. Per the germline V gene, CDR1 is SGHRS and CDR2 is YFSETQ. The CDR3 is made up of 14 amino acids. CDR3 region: CASSKEDRNQPQHF. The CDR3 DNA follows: TGCGCCAGCAGCAAAGAGGACAGAAATCAGCCCCAGCATTTT.

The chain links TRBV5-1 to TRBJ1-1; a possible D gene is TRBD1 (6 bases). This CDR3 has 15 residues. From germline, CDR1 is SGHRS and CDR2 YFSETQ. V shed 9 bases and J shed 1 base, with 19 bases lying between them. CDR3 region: CATSYRGTKNTEAFF. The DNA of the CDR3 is TGCGCCACCTCCTATAGAGGGACAAAGAACACTGAAGCTTTCTTT. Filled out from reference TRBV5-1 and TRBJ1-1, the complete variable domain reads KAGVTQTPRYLIKTRGQQVTLSCSPISGHRSVSWYQQTPGQGLQFLFEYFSETQRNKGNFPGRFSGRQFSNSRSEMNVSTLELGDSALYLCATSYRGTKNTEAFFGQGTRLTVV.